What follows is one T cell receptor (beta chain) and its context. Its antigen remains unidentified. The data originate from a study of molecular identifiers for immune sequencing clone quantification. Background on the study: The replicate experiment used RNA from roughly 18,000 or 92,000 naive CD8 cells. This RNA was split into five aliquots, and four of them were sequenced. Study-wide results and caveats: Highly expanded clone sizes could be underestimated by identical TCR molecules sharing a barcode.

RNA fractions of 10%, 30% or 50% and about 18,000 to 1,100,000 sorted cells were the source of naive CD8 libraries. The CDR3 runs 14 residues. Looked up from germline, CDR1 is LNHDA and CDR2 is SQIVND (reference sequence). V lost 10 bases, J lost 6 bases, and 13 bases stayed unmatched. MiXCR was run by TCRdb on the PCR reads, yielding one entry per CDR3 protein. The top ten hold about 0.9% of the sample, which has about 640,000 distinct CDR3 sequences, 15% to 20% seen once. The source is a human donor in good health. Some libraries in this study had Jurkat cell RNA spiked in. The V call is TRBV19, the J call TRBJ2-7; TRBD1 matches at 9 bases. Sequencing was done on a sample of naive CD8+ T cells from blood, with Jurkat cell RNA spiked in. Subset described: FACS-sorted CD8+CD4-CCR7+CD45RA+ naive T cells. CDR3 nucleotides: TGTGCCACCCAGACAGGGGGACGCAGAGGCGAGCAGTACTTC. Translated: CATQTGGRRGEQYF.